This TCR beta chain originates from a study of shared clonotypes between healthy human individuals. Generated by immunoSEQ multiplex PCR, the TCRdb table keeps only in-frame clones and is missing some. Counted here are approximately 340,000 clones, 73% occurring once; the ten biggest clones make up 10%. Trimming took 4 bases from V and 6 from J, leaving 10 bases between them. The CDR3 runs to 13 residues. Germline lookup yields CDR1 SNHLY and CDR2 FYNNEI. The chain joins TRBV2 to TRBJ2-1; D is perhaps TRBD2 (6 bases). Material for sequencing was memory CD4+ T cells sorted from blood. Subset specified: CD45RA-negative fraction. The sequence was collected from a man younger than 40 in good health. CDR3 coding DNA: TGTGCCAGCAGTGGGGAGGCCCGCAATGAGCAGTTCTTC. It specifies CASSGEARNEQFF.